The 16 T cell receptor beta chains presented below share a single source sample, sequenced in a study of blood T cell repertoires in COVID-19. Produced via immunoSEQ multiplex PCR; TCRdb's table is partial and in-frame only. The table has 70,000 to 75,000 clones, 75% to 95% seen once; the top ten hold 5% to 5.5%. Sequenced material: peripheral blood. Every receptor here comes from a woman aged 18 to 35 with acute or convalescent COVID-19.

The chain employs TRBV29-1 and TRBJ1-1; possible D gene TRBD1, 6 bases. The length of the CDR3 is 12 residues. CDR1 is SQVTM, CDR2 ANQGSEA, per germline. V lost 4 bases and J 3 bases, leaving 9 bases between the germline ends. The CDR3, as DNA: TGCAGCGTTGGTAAGGGGGACACTGAAGCTTTCTTT. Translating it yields CSVGKGDTEAFF.

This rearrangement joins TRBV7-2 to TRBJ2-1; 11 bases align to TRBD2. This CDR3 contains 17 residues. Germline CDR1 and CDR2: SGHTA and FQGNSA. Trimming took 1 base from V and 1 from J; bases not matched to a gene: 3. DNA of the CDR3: TGTGCCAGCAGCTTAGTCGGGACTAGCGGATCCTACAATGAGCAGTTCTTC. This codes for CASSLVGTSGSYNEQFF.

The CDR3 sequence: CASSPTGRGLGEYEQYF. The CDR3 region has the DNA TGCGCCAGCAGCCCGACCGGCAGGGGGCTAGGAGAGTACGAGCAGTACTTC. This chain joins TRBV5-1 and TRBJ2-7; 8 nucleotides agree with TRBD1. Germline V lookup: CDR1 SGHRS, CDR2 YFSETQ. The V segment lost 4 bases and the J segment 4 bases; nucleotides outside the gene matches: 16. The CDR3 runs 17 residues.

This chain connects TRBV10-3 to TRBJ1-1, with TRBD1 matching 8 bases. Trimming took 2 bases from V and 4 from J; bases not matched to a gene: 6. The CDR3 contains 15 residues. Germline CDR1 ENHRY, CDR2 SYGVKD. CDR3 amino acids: CAISESQGASTEAFF. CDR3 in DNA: TGTGCCATCAGTGAGAGCCAGGGGGCGAGCACTGAAGCTTTCTTT.

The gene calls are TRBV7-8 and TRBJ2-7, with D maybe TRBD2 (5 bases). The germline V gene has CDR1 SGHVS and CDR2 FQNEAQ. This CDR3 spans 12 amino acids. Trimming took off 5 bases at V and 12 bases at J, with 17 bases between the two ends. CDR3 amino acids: CASSLLEGAAYF. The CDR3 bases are TGTGCCAGCAGCCTCCTAGAGGGCGCGGCGTACTTC.

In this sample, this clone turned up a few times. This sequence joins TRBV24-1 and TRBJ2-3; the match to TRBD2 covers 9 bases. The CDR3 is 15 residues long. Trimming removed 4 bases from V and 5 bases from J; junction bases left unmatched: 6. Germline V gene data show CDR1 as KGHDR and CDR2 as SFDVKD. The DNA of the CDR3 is TGTGCCACCAGTGAGAATAGCGGGAGTAGAGATACGCAGTATTTT. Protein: CATSENSGSRDTQYF.

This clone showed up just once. The CDR3 sequence is CASSQTSGGTYNEQFF. The CDR3 nucleotides are TGTGCCAGCAGCCAGACTAGCGGGGGGACCTACAATGAGCAGTTCTTC. The chain combines TRBV7-6 with TRBJ2-1; 13 nucleotides line up with TRBD2. CDR1 and CDR2 (germline): SGHVS, FNYEAQ. V shed 5 bases and J 2 bases; nucleotides not matched to a gene: 3. This CDR3 comprises 16 residues.

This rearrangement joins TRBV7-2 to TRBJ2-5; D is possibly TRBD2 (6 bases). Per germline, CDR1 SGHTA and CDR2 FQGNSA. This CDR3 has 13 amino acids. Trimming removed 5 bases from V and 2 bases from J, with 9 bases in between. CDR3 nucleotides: TGTGCCAGCAGCCGGGACTTACAAGAGACCCAGTACTTC. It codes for CASSRDLQETQYF.

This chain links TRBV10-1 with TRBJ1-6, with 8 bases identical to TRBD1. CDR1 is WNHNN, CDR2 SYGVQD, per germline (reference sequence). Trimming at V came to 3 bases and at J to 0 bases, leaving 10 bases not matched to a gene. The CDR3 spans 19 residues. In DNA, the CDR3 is TGCGCCAGCAGTGAACCTCGGGACAGGAGGAGCTCCTATAATTCACCCCTCCACTTT. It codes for CASSEPRDRRSSYNSPLHF.

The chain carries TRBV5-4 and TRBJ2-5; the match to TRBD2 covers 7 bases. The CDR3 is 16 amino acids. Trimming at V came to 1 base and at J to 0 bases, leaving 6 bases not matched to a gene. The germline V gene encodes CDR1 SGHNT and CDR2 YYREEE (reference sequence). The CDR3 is CASSLSSSGYQETQYF. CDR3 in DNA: TGTGCCAGCAGCTTGTCTTCTAGCGGATACCAAGAGACCCAGTACTTC.

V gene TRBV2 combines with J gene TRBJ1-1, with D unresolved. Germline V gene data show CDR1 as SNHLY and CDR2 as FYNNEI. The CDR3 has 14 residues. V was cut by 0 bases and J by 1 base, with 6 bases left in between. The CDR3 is CASSEARPNTEAFF. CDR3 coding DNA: TGTGCCAGCAGTGAAGCGCGGCCGAACACTGAAGCTTTCTTT.

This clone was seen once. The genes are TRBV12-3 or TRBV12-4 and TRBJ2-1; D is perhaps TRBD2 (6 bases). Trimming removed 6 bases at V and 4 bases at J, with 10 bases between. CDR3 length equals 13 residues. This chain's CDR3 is CASRPGLYNEQFF. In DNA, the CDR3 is TGTGCCAGCAGGCCGGGACTGTACAATGAGCAGTTCTTC.

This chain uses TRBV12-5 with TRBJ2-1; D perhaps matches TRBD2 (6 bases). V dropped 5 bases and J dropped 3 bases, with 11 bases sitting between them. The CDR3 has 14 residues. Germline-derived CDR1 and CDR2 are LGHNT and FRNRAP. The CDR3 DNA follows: TGTGCTAGTGGTCGGGACTTCAACTACAATGAGCAGTTCTTC. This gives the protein CASGRDFNYNEQFF.

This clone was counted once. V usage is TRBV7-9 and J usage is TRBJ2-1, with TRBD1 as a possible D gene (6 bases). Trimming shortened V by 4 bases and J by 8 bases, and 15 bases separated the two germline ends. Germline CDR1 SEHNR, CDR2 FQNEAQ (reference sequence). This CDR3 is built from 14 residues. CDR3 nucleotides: TGTGCCAGCAGCTCCCCTCTCAGGGGCCATGAGCAGTTCTTC. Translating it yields CASSSPLRGHEQFF. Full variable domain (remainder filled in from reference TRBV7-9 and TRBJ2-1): DTGVSQNPRHKITKRGQNVTFRCDPISEHNRLYWYRQTLGQGPEFLTYFQNEAQLEKSRLLSDRFSAERPKGSFSTLEIQRTEQGDSAMYLCASSSPLRGHEQFFGPGTRLTVL.

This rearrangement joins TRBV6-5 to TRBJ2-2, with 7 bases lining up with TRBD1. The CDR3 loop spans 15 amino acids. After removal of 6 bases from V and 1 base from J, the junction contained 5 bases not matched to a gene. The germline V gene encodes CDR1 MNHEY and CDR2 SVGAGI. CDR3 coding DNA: TGTGCCAGCAGCCGACAGGGCTTGAACACCGGGGAGCTGTTTTTT. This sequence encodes CASSRQGLNTGELFF.

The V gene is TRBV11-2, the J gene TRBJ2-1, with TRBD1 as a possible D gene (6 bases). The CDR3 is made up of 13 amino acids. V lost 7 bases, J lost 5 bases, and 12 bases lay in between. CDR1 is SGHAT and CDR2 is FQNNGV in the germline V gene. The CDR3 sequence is CASIQRGNNEQFF. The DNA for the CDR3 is TGTGCCAGCATCCAAAGGGGGAACAATGAGCAGTTCTTC.